This TCR beta chain originates from a study of CD8+ T cells in alopecia areata. At the level of the study: The drug, oral tofacitinib, was given to treated patients at 5 to 10 mg twice daily. General observations from the study: Normal scalp had lower clonality than lesional scalp, with alopecia totalis/universalis lesions showing this most strongly. The study also sequences resident alphabeta T cells of normal skin in scalp samples.

TCR sequencing used cDNA made by reverse transcription of extracted RNA. Measured with immunoSEQ multiplex PCR; TCRdb has only the in-frame clones, and not every one. Of over 150,000 clones listed, 63% are singletons. The CDR3 loop spans 13 amino acids. V was pared by 1 base and J by 3 bases, with 10 bases between. CDR1 is SQVTM, CDR2 ANQGSEA, per germline. Concerning this clone itself: Its matching antigen is unknown.

V gene TRBV29-1 combines with J gene TRBJ2-7; D gene uncertain. The material was CD4+ T cells sorted from blood, obtained at week 0. The TCR sequence derives from a human donor with alopecia areata. CDR3: CSVEGGSGYEQYF. The CDR3 nucleotides read TGCAGCGTTGAAGGAGGCTCAGGCTACGAGCAGTACTTC.